This T cell receptor (beta chain) was recorded in a study of human T cells and chemical hapten exposure. Germline CDR1 reads DFQATT; CDR2 reads SNEGSKA (reference sequence). This CDR3 is built from 14 residues. This clonotype appeared many times. At one of its ends the junction is not consistent with the germline gene, which may arise from a read error. TCRdb called the RACE reads again in MiXCR, with one record for every CDR3 protein. Of about 380,000 distinct CDR3 sequences detected, approximately 5% appear once; the ten largest clones hold 2% to 2.5%. Time point: patch test 1, 2 weeks after DPC sensitization. The sample's treatment: therapeutic diphenylcyclopropenone sensitization with weekly scalp DPC.

The source was whole blood, collected in connection with sensitization to the hapten diphenylcyclopropenone (DPC). This rearrangement joins TRBV20-1 to TRBJ2-3, with 7 bases that match TRBD1. This receptor was obtained from a woman between 50 and 59 years old with alopecia areata. Some clones in this sample may be carry-over from other donors' samples. The DNA for the CDR3 is TGCAGTGCTAGTCACCTAGGGGGCACCGATACGCAGTATTTT. Encoded protein: CSASHLGGTDTQYF.